A selection of T cell receptor beta chains follows, all from one sample in a study of somatic mutations in cytotoxic T cells in rheumatoid arthritis. The table came from immunoSEQ multiplex PCR; TCRdb's copy has only in-frame clones and leaves some out. The sample has more than 12,000 clones, roughly 72% seen once. Source material: CD8+ T cells sorted from blood. All receptors come from an adult with rheumatoid arthritis. Both conserved end residues are part of each CDR3. The D gene is left open where the match is weak. The size entry is marked missing in some rows and otherwise reads once, few, many or a size class.

V gene,D gene,clone size,J gene,CDR3 protein,CDR3 DNA
TRBV4-1,.,.,TRBJ2-7,CASSQGRGRYEQYF,TGCGCCAGCAGCCAAGGGCGGGGGCGGTACGAGCAGTACTTC
TRBV5-8,TRBD2,once,TRBJ2-2,CASSLLAGATGELFF,TGTGCCAGCAGCTTGCTAGCGGGGGCCACCGGGGAGCTGTTTTTT
TRBV5-6,.,once,TRBJ1-2,CASSLSTAGYTF,TGTGCCAGCAGCTTGTCCACAGCTGGCTACACCTTC
TRBV19,TRBD2,.,TRBJ2-1,CASNLAGSSYNEQFF,TGTGCCAGTAATCTAGCGGGCAGCTCCTACAATGAGCAGTTCTTC
TRBV9,TRBD2,.,TRBJ2-6,CASSGEGLTF,TGTGCCAGCAGTGGGGAGGGCCTGACTTTC
TRBV27,TRBD1,once,TRBJ2-7,CATKGQGSPYEQYF,TGTGCCACCAAGGGACAGGGAAGCCCCTACGAGCAGTACTTC
TRBV5-1,TRBD1,once,TRBJ2-3,CASSLGRTGRDTQYF,TGCGCCAGCAGCTTGGGGAGGACAGGGAGAGATACGCAGTATTTT
TRBV27,.,.,TRBJ2-1,CASSPSPQGPQFF,TGTGCCAGCAGTCCCTCCCCACAGGGACCCCAGTTCTTC
TRBV2,.,few,TRBJ2-2,CASSERLWGELFF,TGTGCCAGCAGTGAACGGTTATGGGGGGAGCTGTTTTTT
TRBV7-8,TRBD2,.,TRBJ2-2,CASSLVEGGGAGELFF,TGTGCCAGCAGCTTGGTCGAGGGCGGGGGTGCCGGGGAGCTGTTTTTT
TRBV4-1,.,few,TRBJ1-4,CASSRTRNEKLFF,TGCGCCAGCAGCAGGACGAGGAATGAAAAACTGTTTTTT
TRBV30,.,few,TRBJ2-5,CASTDRQETQYF,TGTGCCTCCACGGACCGGCAAGAGACCCAGTACTTC
TRBV25-1,.,few,TRBJ2-2,CASSDVPGELFF,TGTGCCAGCAGTGACGTACCGGGGGAGCTGTTTTTT
TRBV6-4,.,once,TRBJ1-4,CASSDREGEKLFF,TGTGCCAGCAGTGACCGAGAGGGTGAAAAACTGTTTTTT
TRBV28,.,medium-sized,TRBJ1-1,CASSLLRYTEAFF,TGTGCCAGCAGTTTACTGCGTTACACTGAAGCTTTCTTT
TRBV13,.,.,TRBJ1-6,CASSLEGNNNSPLHF,TGTGCCAGCAGCTTAGAGGGGAACAATAATTCACCCCTCCACTTT
TRBV28,TRBD1,few,TRBJ1-1,CASRIRGHTEAFF,TGTGCCAGCAGGATCAGGGGGCACACTGAAGCTTTCTTT
TRBV30,.,.,TRBJ2-1,CAGRFKGGANEQFF,TGTGCCGGCCGATTCAAGGGGGGGGCAAATGAGCAGTTCTTC